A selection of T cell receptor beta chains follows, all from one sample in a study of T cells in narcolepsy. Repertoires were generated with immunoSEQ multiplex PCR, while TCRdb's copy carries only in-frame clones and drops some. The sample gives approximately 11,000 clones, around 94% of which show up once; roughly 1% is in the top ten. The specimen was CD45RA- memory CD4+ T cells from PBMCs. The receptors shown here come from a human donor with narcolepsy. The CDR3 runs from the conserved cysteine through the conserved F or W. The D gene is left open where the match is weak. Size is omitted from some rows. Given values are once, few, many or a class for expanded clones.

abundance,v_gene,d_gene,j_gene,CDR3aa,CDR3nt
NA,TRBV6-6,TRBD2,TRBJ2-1,CASSLLAGGGNEQFF,TGTGCCAGCAGCTTACTAGCGGGAGGGGGCAATGAGCAGTTCTTC
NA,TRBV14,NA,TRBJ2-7,CASSQDTTASSYEQYF,TGTGCCAGCAGCCAAGATACGACAGCGAGCTCCTACGAGCAGTACTTC
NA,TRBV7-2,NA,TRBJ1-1,CASSSLVRGVNTEAFF,TGTGCCAGCAGCTCTCTTGTAAGAGGGGTGAACACTGAAGCTTTCTTT
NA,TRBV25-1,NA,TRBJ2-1,CASSERASLYNEQFF,TGTGCCAGCAGTGAAAGGGCTAGCCTTTACAATGAGCAGTTCTTC
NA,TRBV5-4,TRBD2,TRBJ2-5,CASSSPLAGGLETQYF,TGTGCCAGCAGCTCCCCACTAGCGGGAGGGCTGGAGACCCAGTACTTC
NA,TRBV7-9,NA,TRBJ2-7,CASSASLTAAYEQYF,TGTGCCAGCAGCGCCTCCCTGACTGCGGCCTACGAGCAGTACTTC
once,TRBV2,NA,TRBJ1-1,CASSARHNTEAFF,TGTGCCAGCAGTGCCAGGCACAACACTGAAGCTTTCTTT
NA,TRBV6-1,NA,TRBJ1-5,CASRGVGGGGQPQHF,TGTGCCAGCAGAGGGGTAGGGGGTGGGGGGCAGCCCCAGCATTTT
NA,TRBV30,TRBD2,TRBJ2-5,CAWGWTSTETQYF,TGTGCCTGGGGTTGGACTAGCACTGAGACCCAGTACTTC
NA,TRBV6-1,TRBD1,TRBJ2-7,CASRQGQGSSYEQYF,TGTGCCAGCAGGCAAGGACAGGGATCCTCCTACGAGCAGTACTTC
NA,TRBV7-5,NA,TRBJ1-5,CARSPNGRDLCNQPQHF,TGTGCCAGAAGTCCTAATGGCAGGGACCTTTGCAATCAGCCCCAGCATTTT
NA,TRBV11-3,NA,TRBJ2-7,CASTPPGADEQYF,TGTGCCAGCACTCCCCCAGGGGCGGACGAGCAGTACTTC
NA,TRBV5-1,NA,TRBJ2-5,CASSLLEETQYF,TGCGCCAGCAGCTTGTTAGAAGAGACCCAGTACTTC
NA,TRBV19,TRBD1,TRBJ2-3,CASSKRTGTDTQYF,TGTGCCAGTAGTAAACGGACAGGGACAGATACGCAGTATTTT
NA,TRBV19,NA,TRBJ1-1,CASSKGRNTEAFF,TGTGCCAGTAGTAAGGGCAGGAACACTGAAGCTTTCTTT
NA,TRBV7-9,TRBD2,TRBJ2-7,CASSLLAGYEQYF,TGTGCCAGCAGCTTACTAGCGGGCTACGAGCAGTACTTC
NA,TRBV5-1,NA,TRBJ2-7,CASSLALGHEQYF,TGCGCCAGCAGCTTGGCCTTGGGGCACGAGCAGTACTTC
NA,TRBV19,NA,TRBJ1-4,CASRDSFNEKLFF,TGTGCCAGTAGGGACAGCTTCAATGAAAAACTGTTTTTT
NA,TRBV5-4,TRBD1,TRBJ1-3,CASSLPGQGHSGNTIYF,TGTGCCAGCAGCTTGCCGGGACAGGGGCACTCTGGAAACACCATATATTTT
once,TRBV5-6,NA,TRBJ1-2,CASSLSGRVYGYTF,TGTGCCAGCAGCTTATCAGGGAGGGTCTATGGCTACACCTTC
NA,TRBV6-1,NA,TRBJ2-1,CASTRPGIDYNEQFF,TGTGCCAGCACCCGTCCGGGGATAGACTACAATGAGCAGTTCTTC
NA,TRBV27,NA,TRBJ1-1,CASSSQQFFLNTEAFF,TGTGCCAGCAGTTCGCAACAGTTCTTTCTGAACACTGAAGCTTTCTTT
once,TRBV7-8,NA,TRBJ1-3,CASSTSQGDTIYF,TGTGCCAGCAGCACTAGCCAGGGCGACACCATATATTTT
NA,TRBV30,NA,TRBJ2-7,CAWMAPGGAEQYF,TGTGCCTGGATGGCCCCCGGCGGTGCCGAGCAGTACTTC
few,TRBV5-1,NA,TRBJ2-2,CASSWRDPGTGELFF,TGCGCCAGCAGCTGGCGGGACCCGGGGACCGGGGAGCTGTTTTTT
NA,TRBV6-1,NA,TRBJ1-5,CASSEGSRQVRNQPQHF,TGTGCCAGCAGTGAAGGTAGCCGACAGGTTCGCAATCAGCCCCAGCATTTT
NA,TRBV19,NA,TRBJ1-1,CASSMGRGGGDTEAFF,TGTGCCAGTAGTATGGGCAGGGGCGGTGGTGACACTGAAGCTTTCTTT
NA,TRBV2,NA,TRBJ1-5,CASSASGMAYQPQHF,TGTGCCAGCAGTGCGTCAGGGATGGCATATCAGCCCCAGCATTTT
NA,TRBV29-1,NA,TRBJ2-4,CSVEDPGTKNIQYF,TGCAGCGTTGAAGACCCGGGAACCAAAAACATTCAGTACTTC
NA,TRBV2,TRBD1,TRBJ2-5,CASSFKTGGPLGQYF,TGTGCCAGCAGCTTTAAGACAGGGGGCCCCCTTGGCCAGTACTTC
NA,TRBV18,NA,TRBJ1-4,CASSGEREKLFF,TGTGCCAGCTCAGGGGAGAGGGAAAAACTGTTTTTT
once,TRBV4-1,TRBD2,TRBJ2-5,CASSQESGGALLGTQYF,TGCGCCAGCAGCCAAGAAAGCGGGGGGGCCTTATTAGGGACCCAGTACTTC
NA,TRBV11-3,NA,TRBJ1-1,CASSLGIRGSAEAFF,TGTGCCAGCAGCTTAGGAATACGGGGATCTGCTGAAGCTTTCTTT
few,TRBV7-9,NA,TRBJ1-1,CASSLVAAEAFF,TGTGCCAGCAGCTTAGTTGCAGCTGAAGCTTTCTTT
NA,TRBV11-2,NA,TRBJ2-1,CATRSTYNEQFF,TGTGCCACCCGCTCGACCTACAATGAGCAGTTCTTC
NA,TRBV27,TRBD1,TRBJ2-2,CASSLTGVTGELFF,TGTGCCAGCAGTCTCACAGGGGTAACCGGGGAGCTGTTTTTT
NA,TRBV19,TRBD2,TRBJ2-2,CASSLAGVNGELFF,TGTGCCAGTAGTCTAGCGGGAGTGAACGGGGAGCTGTTTTTT
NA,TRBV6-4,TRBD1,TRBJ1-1,CASSSRGGGADGNTEAFF,TGTGCCAGCAGTTCCCGGGGAGGGGGCGCGGATGGGAACACTGAAGCTTTCTTT
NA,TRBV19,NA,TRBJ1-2,CASSIRDRYGYTF,TGTGCCAGTAGTATCCGGGATCGGTATGGCTACACCTTC
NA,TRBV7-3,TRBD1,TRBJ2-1,CASSPEGGAYNEQFF,TGTGCCAGCAGCCCGGAAGGGGGCGCCTACAATGAGCAGTTCTTC
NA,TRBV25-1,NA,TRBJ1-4,CASSEGFGSGVEKLFF,TGTGCCAGCAGTGAAGGGTTCGGATCGGGCGTTGAAAAACTGTTTTTT
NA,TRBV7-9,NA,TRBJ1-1,CASSPRSSVGNTEAFF,TGTGCCAGCAGCCCCCGATCATCCGTAGGGAACACTGAAGCTTTCTTT
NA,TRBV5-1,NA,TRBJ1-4,CASSAGTTNEKLFF,TGCGCCAGCAGCGCAGGGACCACTAATGAAAAACTGTTTTTT
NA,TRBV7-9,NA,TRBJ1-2,CASSSWGTEIGYGYTF,TGTGCCAGCAGCTCTTGGGGGACGGAAATCGGCTATGGCTACACCTTC